This TCR beta chain appears in the sequencing data of a study of CD8+CD57+ T cells in acquired aplastic anemia. The overall study: Sorted CD4+ and CD8+ cells gave a mean 3.2 ug DNA, range about 0.2 to 27.4 ug. Study observations and caveats: About 28 sequences, all CD8+ CDR3, were shared between patients and controls.

Genomic DNA provided the template from which TCR beta VDJ and CDR3 profiles were obtained. TCRdb reanalysed the reads using MiXCR and keeps one entry per CDR3 protein. The sample lists some 180,000 distinct CDR3 sequences, approximately 45% occurring once. The germline V gene encodes CDR1 SGHTA and CDR2 FQGNSA. The CDR3 has 15 residues. V lost 5 bases, J lost 0 bases, and 14 bases lay in between. Worth noting for this clonotype: Its antigen remains unknown.

This clonotype was obtained from a human donor in good health. The rearrangement joins TRBV7-2 to TRBJ2-7; tentatively, D is TRBD2 (5 bases). Sequenced input: sorted CD4+, CD8+, or CD8+CD57+ T cells (not recorded which) from PBMCs. The CDR3 protein is CASSPSRVSSYEQYF. The CDR3 nucleotides are TGTGCCAGCAGCCCGTCGCGGGTGAGCTCCTACGAGCAGTACTTC.